The 7 T cell receptor beta chains below all came from one sample that was sequenced in a study of T-cell reconstitution after alpha-beta-depleted transplantation in children (dated by TCRdb to 2016 to 2018). Library preparation used PCR. TCRdb names Illumina HiSeq 2500 as the instrument used. TCR libraries were prepared with molecular barcoding, using unique molecular identifiers to normalize TCRbeta repertoire quantification. TCRdb ran its own pipeline on the public reads, namely fastp trimming at Q25 and MiXCR clone calling, and kept in-frame beta chains. Each record represents a unique CDR3 protein, reported with the most common genes and DNA among its rows. Across this sample there are more than 85,000 distinct CDR3 sequences, with 10% to 13% seen only once. Approximately 8% of the sample rests with the top ten. The sample in question was PBMCs from the stem cell graft donor, obtained from the stem cell graft. These receptors all stem from a human donor who donated a stem cell graft to a child with acute lymphoblastic leukemia.

This clonotype was found many times. Likely a read error: the CDR3 ends without its conserved phenylalanine or tryptophan. The rearrangement links TRBV20-1 to TRBJ1-5; D is ambiguous. This CDR3 spans 15 amino acids. V lost 1 base, J lost 0 bases, and 10 bases lay in between. Germline V gene lookup returns CDR1 DFQATT and CDR2 SNEGSKA (reference sequence). The CDR3 bases are TGCAGTGCTAGAGGGCTCGGGGATAGCAATCAGCCCCAGCATTCT. Amino acid sequence: CSARGLGDSNQPQHS.

The genes are TRBV4-1 and TRBJ2-1; maybe TRBD1 (5 bases). Trimming shortened V by 3 bases and J by 0 bases, and 12 bases separated the two germline ends. The germline V gene has CDR1 MGHRA and CDR2 YSYEKL. CDR3 length: 16 amino acids. The chain's CDR3 is CASSQPQGFSYNEQFF. The CDR3 DNA follows: TGCGCCAGCAGCCAGCCTCAGGGCTTCTCCTACAATGAGCAGTTCTTC.

This clonotype has ten or more counts. The J gene is TRBJ1-5, the V gene TRBV5-3, with D maybe TRBD1 (6 bases). TRBV5-3 counts as an open reading frame of uncertain function. The CDR3 contains 18 residues. The V gene lost 2 bases and the J gene lost 3 bases, with 21 bases spanning the gap. The CDR3 sequence: CARSFMPQRGTLNQPQHF. Here the CDR3 DNA reads TGTGCCAGAAGCTTCATGCCCCAGCGGGGGACACTCAATCAGCCCCAGCATTTT.

This clonotype appeared many times. J is TRBJ1-1 and V is TRBV15; D gene ambiguous. Germline values: CDR1 LNHNV, CDR2 YYDKDF (reference sequence). The CDR3 loop spans 14 amino acids. V was clipped by 0 bases and J by 5 bases, with 10 bases between them. This CDR3 reads CATSREGKVTEAFF. Written as DNA, the CDR3 is TGTGCCACCAGCAGAGAGGGGAAGGTAACTGAAGCTTTCTTT.

At least ten counts were recorded for this clonotype. The rearrangement links TRBV6-5 to TRBJ1-1; D remains unclear. V lost 0 bases to trimming and J lost 0 bases, with 8 bases between them. CDR3 length: 15 residues. CDR1 is MNHEY, CDR2 SVGAGI, per germline. DNA for the CDR3: TGTGCCAGCAGTTACTCGATACAGCTGAACACTGAAGCTTTCTTT. Translation: CASSYSIQLNTEAFF.

The table lists this clonotype with many counts. The genes are TRBV20-1 and TRBJ2-1, with 8 bases that match TRBD2. V lost 3 bases to trimming and J lost 0 bases; unmatched junction nucleotides: 7. Germline V CDR1 and CDR2: DFQATT, SNEGSKA (reference sequence). The CDR3 covers 16 residues. The CDR3 DNA follows: TGCAGTGCTAGCGATAGCGGGGTTAGCTCCTACAATGAGCAGTTCTTC. This translates into CSASDSGVSSYNEQFF.

Ten or more counts support this clonotype. This chain connects TRBV7-9 to TRBJ2-7; tentatively, D is TRBD2 (6 bases). CDR1 SEHNR and CDR2 FQNEAQ come from the germline V gene (reference sequence). The CDR3 covers 12 residues. V was pared by 8 bases and J by 2 bases, with 10 bases between. CDR3 amino acids: CASGGFTYEQYF. DNA for the CDR3: TGTGCCAGCGGGGGGTTTACCTACGAGCAGTACTTC.